This T cell receptor beta chain was captured by sequencing in a study of T-cell reconstitution after alpha-beta-depleted transplantation in children. Study findings and constraints: After transplant, at about two months, alpha-beta T cells were reportedly derived from several hundred expanded graft clones. Some patients' high day-60 TCRbeta diversity was traced to surviving recipient T cells and thymic progenitors. Counts and diversity of T cells one year after transplant came mostly from newly produced T cells.

CDR1 is DFQATT, CDR2 SNEGSKA, per germline (reference sequence). This CDR3 region has 14 residues. Trimming removed 6 bases from V and 9 bases from J, with 21 bases in between. The TCRbeta library was prepared with unique molecular identifiers. Each CDR3 protein gets one entry after TCRdb re-called the PCR reads with MiXCR. The top ten hold roughly 4.7% of the sample, which has 150,000 to 200,000 distinct CDR3 sequences, 5.5% to 7% seen once. This clonotype was counted ten times or more. Its antigen is not identified. Specimen: PBMCs, collected before TCRalphabeta/CD19-depleted stem cell transplant. The TCR sequence derives from a girl less than two years old with combined immunodeficiency, due to receive a stem cell transplant. The V gene is TRBV20-1, the J gene TRBJ2-1, with D possibly matching TRBD1 (6 bases). The CDR3 coding sequence is TGCAGTGCCGACAACCGGGCCCAGGGGACTGAGCAGTTCTTC. Its protein product is CSADNRAQGTEQFF.